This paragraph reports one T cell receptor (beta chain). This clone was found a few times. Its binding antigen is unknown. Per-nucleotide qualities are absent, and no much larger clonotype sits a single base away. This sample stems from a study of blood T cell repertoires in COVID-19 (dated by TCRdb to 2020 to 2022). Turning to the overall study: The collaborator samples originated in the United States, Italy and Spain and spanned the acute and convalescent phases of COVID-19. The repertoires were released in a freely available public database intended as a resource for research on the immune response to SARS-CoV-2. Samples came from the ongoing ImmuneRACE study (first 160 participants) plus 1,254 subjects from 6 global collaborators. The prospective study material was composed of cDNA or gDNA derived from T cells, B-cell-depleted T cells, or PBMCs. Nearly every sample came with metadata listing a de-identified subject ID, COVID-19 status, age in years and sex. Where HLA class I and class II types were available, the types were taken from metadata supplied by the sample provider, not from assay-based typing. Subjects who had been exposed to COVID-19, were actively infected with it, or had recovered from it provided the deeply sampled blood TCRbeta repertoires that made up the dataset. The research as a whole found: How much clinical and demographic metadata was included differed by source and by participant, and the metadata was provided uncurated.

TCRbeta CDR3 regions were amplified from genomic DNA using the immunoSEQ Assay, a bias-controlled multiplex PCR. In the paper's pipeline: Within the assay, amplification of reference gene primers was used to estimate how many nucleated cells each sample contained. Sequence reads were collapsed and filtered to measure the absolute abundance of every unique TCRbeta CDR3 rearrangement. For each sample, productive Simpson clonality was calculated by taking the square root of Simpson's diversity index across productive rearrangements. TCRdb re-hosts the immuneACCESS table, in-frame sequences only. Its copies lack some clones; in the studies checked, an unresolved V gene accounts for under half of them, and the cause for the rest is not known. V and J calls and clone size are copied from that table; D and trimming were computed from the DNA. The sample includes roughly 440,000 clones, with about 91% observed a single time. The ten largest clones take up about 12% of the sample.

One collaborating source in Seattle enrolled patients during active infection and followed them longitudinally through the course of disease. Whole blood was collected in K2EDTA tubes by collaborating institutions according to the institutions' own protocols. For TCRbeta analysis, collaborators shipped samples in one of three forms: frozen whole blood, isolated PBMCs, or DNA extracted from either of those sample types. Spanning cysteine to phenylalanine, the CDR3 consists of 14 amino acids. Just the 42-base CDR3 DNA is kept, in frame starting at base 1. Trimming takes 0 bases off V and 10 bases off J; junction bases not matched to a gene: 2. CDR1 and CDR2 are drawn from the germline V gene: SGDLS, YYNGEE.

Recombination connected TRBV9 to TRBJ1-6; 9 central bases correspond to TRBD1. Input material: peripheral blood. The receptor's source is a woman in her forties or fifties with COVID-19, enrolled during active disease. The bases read TGTGCCAGCAGCGTAGAGGACAGGGGATCACCCCTCCACTTT. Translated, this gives CASSVEDRGSPLHF.